This TCR beta chain was recovered during a study of T cell responses to AZD1222 COVID-19 vaccine. Sequencing used immunoSEQ multiplex PCR; TCRdb keeps in-frame clones, though not all of them. The sample holds 100,000 to 130,000 clones; roughly 90% are singletons and the top ten take 3% to 3.5%. Regarding this clone: What it binds is unknown.

V was trimmed by 3 bases and J by 4 bases, leaving 13 bases between them. The germline V gene has CDR1 SGHRS and CDR2 YFSETQ. The CDR3 covers 14 residues. Study-wide results and caveats: Clonal diversity was possibly underestimated, and white British individuals and females predominated among donors. Mapped onto spike, vaccine-associated CD4 TCRs spanned it and were dominant at 160-218 and 743-854. Just a handful of AZD1222 recipients were seropositive at baseline.

Material: peripheral blood, obtained on day 0 of MenACWY control vaccination. This sequence joins TRBV5-1 and TRBJ2-5; D possibly corresponds to TRBD1 (6 bases). This receptor was identified in an adult in good health. CDR3 region: CASSSTGSRETQYF. DNA of the CDR3: TGCGCCAGCAGCTCAACAGGGAGCCGAGAGACCCAGTACTTC.